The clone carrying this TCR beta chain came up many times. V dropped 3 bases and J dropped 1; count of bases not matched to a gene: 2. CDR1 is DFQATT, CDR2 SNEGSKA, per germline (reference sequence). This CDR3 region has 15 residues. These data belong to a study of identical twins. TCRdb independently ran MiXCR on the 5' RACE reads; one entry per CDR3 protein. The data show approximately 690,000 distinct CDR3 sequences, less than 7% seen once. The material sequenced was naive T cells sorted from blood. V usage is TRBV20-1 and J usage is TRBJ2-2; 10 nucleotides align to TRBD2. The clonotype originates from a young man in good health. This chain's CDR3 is CSASIAGGNTGELFF. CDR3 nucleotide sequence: TGCAGTGCTAGTATAGCGGGAGGGAACACCGGGGAGCTGTTTTTT.